The rows below give T cell receptor beta chains drawn from one sample of a study of shared clonotypes between healthy human individuals. Clones were sequenced by immunoSEQ multiplex PCR, and TCRdb holds only the in-frame ones, with some missing. The repertoire holds about 1.5 million clones, with roughly 96% as singletons. The source material was naive CD4+ T cells sorted from blood. These TCRs come from a man aged 25 to 45 in good health. The CDR3 runs from the conserved cysteine through the conserved F or W. D genes are given only for firm matches. Size tells how often a clone was seen (once, few, many) or the class of an expanded clone, and some rows leave it out.

TRBJ2-1	NA	TRBV9	TRBD2	TGTGCCAGCAGCGTAGGACTAGCGGGGAACAATGAGCAGTTCTTC	CASSVGLAGNNEQFF
TRBJ2-5	NA	TRBV2	TRBD2	TGTGCCAGCAGTGACTCGGGAGGTCTAGAGACCCAGTACTTC	CASSDSGGLETQYF
TRBJ2-2	NA	TRBV5-1	TRBD2	TGCGCCAGCAGCCGAGCGGGAGGGCCCGGGGAGCTGTTTTTT	CASSRAGGPGELFF
TRBJ2-7	NA	TRBV7-2	TRBD2	TGTGCCAGCAGCTTAGTTTTAGCGGGAGGCCCCTACGAGCAGTACTTC	CASSLVLAGGPYEQYF
TRBJ1-5	NA	TRBV5-1	NA	TGCGCCAGCAGCGCCGGCCCCGATAGCAATCAGCCCCAGCATTTT	CASSAGPDSNQPQHF
TRBJ2-1	NA	TRBV18	TRBD2	TGTGCCAACTCACGACTAGCGGGGTACAATGAGCAGTTCTTC	CANSRLAGYNEQFF
TRBJ1-4	NA	TRBV18	TRBD1	TGTGCCAGCTCACCACCGACAGGGCGAAATGAAAAACTGTTTTTT	CASSPPTGRNEKLFF
TRBJ2-7	NA	TRBV5-1	NA	TGCGCCAGCAGCTTTGTGGGAGGTCGGGAGAAAAACGAGCAGTACTTC	CASSFVGGREKNEQYF
TRBJ2-3	NA	TRBV5-1	NA	TGCGCCAGCAGGAAGGATGTGATCGGCACAGATACGCAGTATTTT	CASRKDVIGTDTQYF
TRBJ2-3	NA	TRBV5-1	NA	TGCGCCAGCAGCTTCGATCTGGGAAACACAGATACGCAGTATTTT	CASSFDLGNTDTQYF
TRBJ1-3	once	TRBV10-1	NA	TGCGCCAGCAGTGAGACCTTCCTCACCTCCGGAGAAAACACCATATATTTT	CASSETFLTSGENTIYF
TRBJ1-5	NA	TRBV30	NA	TGTGCCTGGAGTGTAAGGTCGGGCGGGCAGCCCCAGCATTTT	CAWSVRSGGQPQHF
TRBJ2-5	once	TRBV18	NA	TGTGCCAGCTCACCATTTAACAACCAAGAGACCCAGTACTTC	CASSPFNNQETQYF
TRBJ2-5	NA	TRBV9	NA	TGTGCCAGCAGCGTAGCTGAGACCCAGTACTTC	CASSVAETQYF
TRBJ2-7	once	TRBV10-3	TRBD1	TGTGCCATCACGGACAGGCGTGAGGACGAGCAGTACTTC	CAITDRREDEQYF
TRBJ2-7	once	TRBV28	NA	TGTGCCAGCGAAAAGGTCTCCTACGAGCAGTACTTC	CASEKVSYEQYF
TRBJ1-5	NA	TRBV5-1	NA	TGCGCCAGCAGCTTGTCCCCAGGGGCGAGGCAGCCCCAGCATTTT	CASSLSPGARQPQHF
TRBJ2-5	NA	TRBV27	TRBD1	TGTGCCAGCTCATCCCCGGGACAGGTACAAGAGACCCAGTACTTC	CASSSPGQVQETQYF
TRBJ2-7	NA	TRBV11-1	TRBD2	TGTGCCAGCAGCTTAGCTCCAGCGGCTAGCGGGAGAAGCGAGCAGTACTTC	CASSLAPAASGRSEQYF
TRBJ2-7	NA	TRBV28	NA	TGTGCCAGCAGCCCCGGTGGGGCTCGGTCCTACGAGCAGTACTTC	CASSPGGARSYEQYF
TRBJ2-7	once	TRBV6-6	TRBD2	TGTGCCAGCAGTTCAGGACTAGCGGTCCGTGGAGACGAGCAGTACTTC	CASSSGLAVRGDEQYF
TRBJ2-3	NA	TRBV19	NA	TGTGCCAGTAGTATAGTAGTGCCGGGTACGCAGTATTTT	CASSIVVPGTQYF
TRBJ2-7	NA	TRBV10-3	TRBD2	TGTGCCATCAGTGAGATTACTAGCGGGACCTACGAGCAGTACTTC	CAISEITSGTYEQYF
TRBJ2-1	NA	TRBV21-1	NA	TGTGCCAGCAGCTCAGGGCCCCGGGAGCAGTTCTTC	CASSSGPREQFF
TRBJ1-3	NA	TRBV28	NA	TGTGCCAGCAGCCTTTTGGCGCCGAACACCATATATTTT	CASSLLAPNTIYF
TRBJ2-3	NA	TRBV5-1	NA	TGCGCCAGCAGCTTGGCGCCGGGGTCGGCAGATACGCAGTATTTT	CASSLAPGSADTQYF
TRBJ2-3	once	TRBV28	TRBD2	TGTGCCAGCACGTTCCGGGGGGGAGCCGCGACATGGGCGGATACGCAGTATTTT	CASTFRGGAATWADTQYF
TRBJ2-6	NA	TRBV15	NA	TGTGCCACCAGGTCGGCTGGGGCCAACGTCCTGACTTTC	CATRSAGANVLTF
TRBJ1-1	NA	TRBV28	TRBD1	TGTGCCAGCAGTTTATTGGGACAGGGGGGAACTGAAGCTTTCTTT	CASSLLGQGGTEAFF
TRBJ2-7	NA	TRBV2	NA	TGTGCCAGCCAACGGGACGGGGCCTACGAGCAGTACTTC	CASQRDGAYEQYF
TRBJ2-7	NA	TRBV11-2	TRBD2	TGTGCCAGCAGCTTATTGGGAGGGTCCTCCTACGAGCAGTACTTC	CASSLLGGSSYEQYF